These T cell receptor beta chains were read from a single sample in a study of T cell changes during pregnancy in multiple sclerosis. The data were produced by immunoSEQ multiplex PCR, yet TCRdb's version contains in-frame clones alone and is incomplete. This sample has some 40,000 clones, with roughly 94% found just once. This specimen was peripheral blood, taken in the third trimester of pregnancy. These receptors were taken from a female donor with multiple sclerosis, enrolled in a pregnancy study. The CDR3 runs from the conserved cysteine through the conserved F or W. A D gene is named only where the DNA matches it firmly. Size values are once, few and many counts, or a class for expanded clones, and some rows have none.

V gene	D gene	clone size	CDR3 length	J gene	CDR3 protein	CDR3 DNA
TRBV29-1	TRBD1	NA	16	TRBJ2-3	CSVEAPRTGATDTQYF	TGCAGCGTTGAAGCCCCCCGGACAGGGGCTACAGATACGCAGTATTTT
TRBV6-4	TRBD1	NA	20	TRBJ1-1	CAASYRDRAKAGPRDTEAFF	TGTGCCGCCTCATACCGGGACAGGGCCAAAGCGGGTCCTCGGGACACTGAAGCTTTCTTT
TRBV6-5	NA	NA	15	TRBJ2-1	CASSYLTTPSNEQFF	TGTGCCAGCAGTTACCTCACGACCCCTAGTAATGAGCAGTTCTTC
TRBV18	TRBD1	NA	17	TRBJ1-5	CASSPLGTGTGRQPQHF	TGTGCCAGCTCACCTCTAGGAACCGGGACAGGGCGTCAGCCCCAGCATTTT
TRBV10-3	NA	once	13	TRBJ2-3	CAIEDSALDTQYF	TGTGCCATCGAAGACTCCGCCCTAGATACGCAGTATTTT
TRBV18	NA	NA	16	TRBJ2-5	CASSPTRQGSGETQYF	TGTGCCAGCTCACCCACAAGGCAGGGATCGGGAGAGACCCAGTACTTC
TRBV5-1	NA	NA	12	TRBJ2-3	CASSSSTDTQYF	TGCGCCAGCAGCTCAAGCACAGATACGCAGTATTTT
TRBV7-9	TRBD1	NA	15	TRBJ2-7	CASSPETGAAYEQYF	TGTGCCAGCAGCCCGGAGACAGGGGCGGCCTACGAGCAGTACTTC
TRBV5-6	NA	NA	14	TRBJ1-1	CASSFVRGDTEAFF	TGTGCCAGCAGCTTTGTCAGGGGCGACACTGAAGCTTTCTTT
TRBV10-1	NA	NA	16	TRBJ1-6	CASSGPPRSYNSPLHF	TGCGCCAGCAGTGGGCCGCCACGCTCCTATAATTCACCCCTCCACTTT
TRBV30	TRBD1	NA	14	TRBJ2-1	CASSGTGTYNEQFF	TGTGCCTCCTCCGGGACAGGGACATACAATGAGCAGTTCTTC
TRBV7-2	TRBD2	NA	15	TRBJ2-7	CASSTSGTSAYEQYF	TGTGCCAGCAGCACGTCCGGGACTAGCGCCTACGAGCAGTACTTC
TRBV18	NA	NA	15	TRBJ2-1	CASSPWHTSYNEQFF	TGTGCCAGCTCACCATGGCACACCTCCTACAATGAGCAGTTCTTC
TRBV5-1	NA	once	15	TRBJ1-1	CASSLEQGADTEAFF	TGCGCCAGCAGCTTGGAACAGGGAGCCGACACTGAAGCTTTCTTT
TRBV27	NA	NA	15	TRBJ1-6	CASSLSETANSPLHF	TGTGCCAGCAGTTTATCTGAGACAGCTAATTCACCCCTCCACTTT
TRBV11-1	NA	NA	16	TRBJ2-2	CASSLVKRANTGELFF	TGTGCCAGCAGCTTAGTTAAGCGAGCGAACACCGGGGAGCTGTTTTTT
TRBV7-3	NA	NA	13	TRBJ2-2	CASSLILTGELFF	TGTGCCAGCAGCTTAATCCTCACCGGGGAGCTGTTTTTT
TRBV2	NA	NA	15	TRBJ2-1	CASSTPRVAKDEQFF	TGTGCCAGCAGCACCCCCCGAGTAGCTAAGGATGAGCAGTTCTTC
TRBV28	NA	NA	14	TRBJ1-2	CASGLGRRDYGYTF	TGTGCCAGCGGTCTAGGGAGGAGAGACTATGGCTACACCTTC
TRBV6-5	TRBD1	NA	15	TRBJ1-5	CASRIGTGSNQPQHF	TGTGCCAGCAGAATTGGGACAGGTAGCAATCAGCCCCAGCATTTT
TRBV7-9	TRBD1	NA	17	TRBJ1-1	CASSTRQGFVQPAEAFF	TGTGCCAGCAGCACGCGACAGGGGTTCGTCCAACCGGCTGAAGCTTTCTTT
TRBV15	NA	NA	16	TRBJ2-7	CATSRDKARGTYEQYF	TGTGCCACCAGCAGAGATAAAGCGCGGGGCACCTACGAGCAGTACTTC
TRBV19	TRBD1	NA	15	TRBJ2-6	CASRTGVSGANVLTF	TGTGCCAGTAGGACAGGGGTCTCTGGGGCCAACGTCCTGACTTTC
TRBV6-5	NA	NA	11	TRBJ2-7	CASSYRGTEYF	TGTGCCAGCAGTTACAGGGGCACCGAGTACTTC
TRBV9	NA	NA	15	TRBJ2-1	CASSVDARRDNEQFF	TGTGCCAGCAGCGTAGACGCCCGACGGGACAATGAGCAGTTCTTC
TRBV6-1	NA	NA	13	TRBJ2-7	CASSEQGSDEQYF	TGTGCCAGCAGTGAACAGGGGTCCGACGAGCAGTACTTC
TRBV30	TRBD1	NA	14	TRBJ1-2	CAWRGGTGLGGYTF	TGTGCCTGGAGAGGGGGGACAGGTCTAGGTGGCTACACCTTC
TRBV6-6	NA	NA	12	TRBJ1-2	CASSRGSYGYTF	TGTGCCAGCAGTCGGGGAAGCTATGGCTACACCTTC
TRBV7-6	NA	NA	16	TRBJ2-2	CASSKGVLANTGELFF	TGTGCCAGCAGTAAAGGGGTACTCGCGAACACCGGGGAGCTGTTTTTT
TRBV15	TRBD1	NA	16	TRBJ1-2	CATSRGSPDRVYGYTF	TGTGCCACCAGCAGAGGGTCCCCGGACAGGGTCTATGGCTACACCTTC
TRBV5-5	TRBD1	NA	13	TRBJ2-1	CASIRQGANEQFF	TGTGCCAGCATACGACAGGGGGCGAATGAGCAGTTCTTC
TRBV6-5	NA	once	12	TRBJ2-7	CASSSSAYEQYF	TGTGCCAGCAGTTCTAGCGCCTACGAGCAGTACTTC
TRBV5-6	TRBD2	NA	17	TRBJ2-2	CASSLWRGGSPAGELFF	TGTGCCAGCAGCTTGTGGCGAGGCGGGAGTCCAGCCGGGGAGCTGTTTTTT
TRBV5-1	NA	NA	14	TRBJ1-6	CASSLGQNNSPLHF	TGCGCCAGCAGCTTGGGACAGAATAATTCACCCCTCCACTTT
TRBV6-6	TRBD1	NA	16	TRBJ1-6	CASSYSKDRWNSPLHF	TGTGCCAGCAGTTACTCTAAGGACAGGTGGAATTCACCCCTCCACTTT
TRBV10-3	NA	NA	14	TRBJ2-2	CAISREEDTGELFF	TGTGCCATCAGTAGGGAGGAGGACACCGGGGAGCTGTTTTTT
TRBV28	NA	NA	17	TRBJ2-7	CASSLSTFYRSSYEQYF	TGTGCCAGCAGTTTATCGACCTTCTATAGGAGCTCCTACGAGCAGTACTTC
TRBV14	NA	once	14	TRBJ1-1	CASSQDRGATEAFF	TGTGCCAGCAGCCAAGATCGGGGGGCTACTGAAGCTTTCTTT
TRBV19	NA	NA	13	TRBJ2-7	CASSLDGQYEQYF	TGTGCCAGTAGTCTGGACGGACAATACGAGCAGTACTTC
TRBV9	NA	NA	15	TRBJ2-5	CASSTHKLGQETQYF	TGTGCCAGCAGCACCCACAAGCTCGGGCAAGAGACCCAGTACTTC
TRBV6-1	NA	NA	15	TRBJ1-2	CASSEMVGSPGGYTF	TGTGCCAGCAGTGAAATGGTGGGGTCACCGGGGGGCTACACCTTC
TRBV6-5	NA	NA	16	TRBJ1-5	CASSYGGRYSNQPQHF	TGTGCCAGCAGTTACGGAGGGAGGTATAGCAATCAGCCCCAGCATTTT
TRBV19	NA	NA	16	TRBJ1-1	CASSIDLFQGHTEAFF	TGTGCCAGTAGTATAGATCTATTTCAGGGCCACACTGAAGCTTTCTTT
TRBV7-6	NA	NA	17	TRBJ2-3	CASSFVPGARNTDTQYF	TGTGCCAGCAGCTTTGTTCCAGGGGCGCGCAACACAGATACGCAGTATTTT
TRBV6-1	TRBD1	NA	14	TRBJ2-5	CASSIGTAQETQYF	TGTGCCAGCAGCATCGGGACAGCTCAAGAGACCCAGTACTTC
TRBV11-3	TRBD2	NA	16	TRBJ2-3	CASSPGTRISTDTQYF	TGTGCCAGCAGTCCTGGGACTAGAATTAGCACAGATACGCAGTATTTT
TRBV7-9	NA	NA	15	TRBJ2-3	CASSLAEASTDTQYF	TGTGCCAGCAGCTTAGCGGAGGCTAGCACAGATACGCAGTATTTT
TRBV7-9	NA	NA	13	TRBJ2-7	CASSRESSYEQYF	TGTGCCAGCAGCAGGGAGAGCTCCTACGAGCAGTACTTC